The sample holds a few counts of the clone carrying this T cell receptor beta chain. TCRdb keeps only in-frame clones here, not all; method: immunoSEQ multiplex PCR. The sample contains 370,000 or so clones, more than 75% of which appear only once. The record originates from a study of blood T cell repertoires in COVID-19. The CDR3 has 13 residues. From germline, CDR1 is SGHAT and CDR2 FQNNGV. V shed 5 bases and J shed 4 bases, with 9 bases lying between them. The clonotype was recovered from a man aged 25-45 years who had recovered from COVID-19. The material sequenced was PBMCs or T cells enriched from blood (not recorded which). This chain connects TRBV11-2 to TRBJ1-5, with D uncertain. Written as DNA, the CDR3 is TGTGCCAGCAGCCGGGATCTAAATCAGCCCCAGCATTTT. Translating it yields CASSRDLNQPQHF. Full variable domain (missing parts from reference TRBV11-2 and TRBJ1-5): EAGVAQSPRYKIIEKRQSVAFWCNPISGHATLYWYQQILGQGPKLLIQFQNNGVVDDSQLPKDRFSAERLKGVDSTLKIQPAKLEDSAVYLCASSRDLNQPQHFGDGTRLSIL.